What follows describes a single T cell receptor (beta chain). Antigen: not known. Other DNA variants within this sample encode the same CDR3. This sample is part of a study of shared clonotypes between healthy human individuals. The wider study: Aged between 18 and 49, the donors were a couple of women and a few men. Study-wide results and caveats: Clonotype sharing among donors was thought likely to change with sequencing depth. Of the naive CD4 clonotypes, about 5% were shared across several donors.

V shed 8 bases, J shed 2 bases, and the junction held 5 bases outside the gene matches. Germline CDR1 MNHEY, CDR2 SVGAGI. This CDR3 is built from 14 residues. The repertoire was sequenced with immunoSEQ multiplex PCR; TCRdb's copy has only in-frame clones and lacks some. There are over 2 million clones in the sample; 95% occur only once, and 0.13% lies in the top ten. This chain links TRBV6-5 with TRBJ1-3; TRBD1 matches at 8 bases. Sequencing was carried out using naive CD4+ T cells sorted from blood. Regarding subset: CD45RA+ positively selected. This TCR derives from a man between 18 and 29 years old in good health. This chain's CDR3 is CASSRTGTGNTIYF. DNA of the CDR3: TGTGCCAGCTCCCGGACAGGGACTGGAAACACCATATATTTT.